Below are 27 T cell receptor beta chains sequenced from a single sample in a study of blood T cells in healthy people across ages. For the second PCR, which ran for 7 to 11 cycles, a sample-barcoded 5' primer and a J-beta primer mix were used. TCRdb reanalysed the 5' RACE reads using MiXCR and keeps one entry per CDR3 protein. The sample consists of over 950,000 distinct CDR3 sequences, roughly 50% of them appearing once. Material: blood. The receptors stem from an older woman in good health.

Regarding this clonotype: A junction end diverges from the germline sequence, so it may reflect a read error. The chain is built from TRBV11-2 and TRBJ2-1; weak D call: TRBD2 (6 bases). The CDR3 runs to 15 residues. Per the germline V gene, CDR1 is SGHAT and CDR2 is FQNNGV. The CDR3 DNA follows: TGTGCCAGCAGCCTAGATGCGGGAAGGTACAATGAGCAGTTCTTC. The encoded protein is CASSLDAGRYNEQFF.

V usage is TRBV7-2 and J usage is TRBJ2-3; D remains unclear. There are 13 residues in the CDR3. The V gene lost 5 bases and the J gene lost 2 bases, with 8 bases spanning the gap. Germline CDR1 is SGHTA and CDR2 is FQGNSA. The CDR3 DNA follows: TGTGCCAGCAGCCGAACACACACAGATACGCAGTATTTT. It specifies CASSRTHTDTQYF.

This clonotype was found a few times. The V call is TRBV7-9, the J call TRBJ2-7; D unclear. Looked up from germline, CDR1 is SEHNR and CDR2 is FQNEAQ (reference sequence). This CDR3 has 14 amino acids. With 5 bases removed from V and 0 bases from J, the gap between germline ends came to 11 bases. DNA of the CDR3: TGTGCCAGCAGCCCACCACTGAGCTCCTACGAGCAGTACTTC. Translated, it gives CASSPPLSSYEQYF.

The chain employs TRBV4-2 and TRBJ2-7; the D gene is possibly TRBD1 (6 bases). Between the trimmed V and J ends, which lost 0 bases and 3 bases, there was a span of 12 bases. In germline, CDR1 is LGHNA, CDR2 YNFKEQ. The CDR3 spans 15 residues. The CDR3 protein is CASSQDPQGIYEQYF. CDR3 coding DNA: TGTGCCAGCAGCCAAGATCCACAGGGAATCTACGAGCAGTACTTC.

This rearrangement joins TRBV20-1 to TRBJ2-4; 13 bases line up with TRBD2. Matching the DNA end better, TRBJ2-7 makes the J call doubtful. This CDR3 region has 17 residues. Germline-derived CDR1 and CDR2 are DFQATT and SNEGSKA (reference sequence). The CDR3 sequence is CSARDWRTSGSSDEQYF. The CDR3 DNA reads as TGCAGTGCTAGAGATTGGCGGACTAGCGGGAGTTCCGACGAGCAGTACTTC.

V and J are TRBV7-8 and TRBJ2-7; possibly TRBD1 or TRBD2 for D (5 bases each). The V gene's germline CDR1 is SGHVS and CDR2 FQNEAQ. The CDR3 length is 16 residues. V was clipped by 7 bases and J by 0 bases, with 19 bases between them. The CDR3 sequence is CASNPFGTGSSYEQYF. As DNA, the CDR3 is TGTGCCAGCAATCCTTTCGGGACGGGAAGCTCCTACGAGCAGTACTTC.

This clonotype was picked up a small number of times. This chain uses TRBV4-2 with TRBJ2-7, with 14 nucleotides matching TRBD2. The CDR3 length is 17 residues. Germline loops: CDR1 LGHNA, CDR2 YNFKEQ. Unmatched junction bases numbered 10, after V lost 4 bases and J lost 5 bases. The CDR3 sequence: CASSPGTSGSGANEQYF. In nucleotides, the CDR3 is TGTGCCAGCAGCCCGGGGACTAGCGGGAGTGGTGCCAACGAGCAGTACTTC.

The rearrangement joins TRBV4-1 to TRBJ1-4, with TRBD1 as a possible D gene (6 bases). CDR1 and CDR2 from the germline V gene are MGHRA and YSYEKL. The CDR3 is made up of 14 amino acids. The V and J ends lost 1 base and 8 bases respectively, with 11 bases between them. The DNA of the CDR3 is TGCGCCAGCAGCCAAGGGGACAAGCGCGAAAAACTGTTTTTT. Protein: CASSQGDKREKLFF.

This rearrangement joins TRBV7-2 to TRBJ2-1; D ambiguous. Germline lookup yields CDR1 SGHTA and CDR2 FQGNSA. The CDR3 totals 14 residues. The V end lost 2 bases, the J end lost 6 bases, and 11 bases lay between the germline ends. The CDR3 spells CASSLRATFNEQFF. CDR3 coding DNA: TGTGCCAGCAGCTTAAGGGCTACGTTCAATGAGCAGTTCTTC.

V and J are TRBV6-5 and TRBJ2-1, with D perhaps matching TRBD1 (5 bases). CDR3 size: 17 residues. CDR1 MNHEY and CDR2 SVGAGI come from the germline V gene. The V end lost 2 bases, the J end lost 3 bases, and 17 bases lay between the germline ends. CDR3 loop: CASSYGHPARGYNEQFF. In DNA, the CDR3 is TGTGCCAGCAGTTACGGACACCCGGCGCGAGGCTACAATGAGCAGTTCTTC.

The V and J genes are TRBV6-1 and TRBJ2-4, with a possible D match to TRBD2 (5 bases). The J call may be faulty, since TRBJ2-7 better matches the DNA end. Germline assignment: CDR1 MNHNS and CDR2 SASEGT. The CDR3 runs to 15 residues. The CDR3 DNA is TGTGCCAGCAGTGAAGCCGACGGGGATGGGGACGAGCAGTACTTC. Translation: CASSEADGDGDEQYF.

V gene TRBV7-9 combines with J gene TRBJ2-1; D ambiguous. V was clipped by 2 bases and J by 6 bases, with 14 bases between them. CDR1 SEHNR and CDR2 FQNEAQ come from the germline V gene (reference sequence). This CDR3 contains 15 residues. The CDR3 DNA follows: TGTGCCAGCAGCTTAATTAGCCAAGGAACCAATGAGCAGTTCTTC. Its translation is CASSLISQGTNEQFF.

The V gene is TRBV20-1, the J gene TRBJ2-1, with 7 bases aligning to TRBD2. The CDR3 is 13 residues long. The germline CDR1 and CDR2 sequences are DFQATT and SNEGSKA (reference sequence). CDR3 loop: CNAGRGGPNEQFF. CDR3 DNA sequence: TGCAATGCAGGGAGGGGCGGGCCTAATGAGCAGTTCTTC.

The chain carries TRBV6-2 or TRBV6-3 and TRBJ1-2; the match to TRBD1 covers 10 bases. J gave up 4 bases and V 5 bases, and 7 bases lay outside the gene matches. This CDR3 has 15 residues. CDR1 is MNHEY and CDR2 is SVGEGT in the germline V gene. Here the CDR3 DNA reads TGTGCCAGCAGTAATGAGGGACAGGGGATCTATGGCTACACCTTC. Translated, it gives CASSNEGQGIYGYTF.

In this sample, this clonotype turned up a few times. CDR3 nucleotides: TGCAGTGCTAGAGTGTTGAGGACCTACGAGCAGTACTTC. It encodes CSARVLRTYEQYF. The chain employs TRBV20-1 and TRBJ2-7; no firm D call. The CDR3 is made up of 13 amino acids. Trimming took off 1 base at V and 2 bases at J, with 9 bases between the two ends. Looked up from germline, CDR1 is DFQATT and CDR2 is SNEGSKA (reference sequence).

This chain uses TRBV5-1 with TRBJ1-1, with D unresolved. Germline V gene sequence: CDR1 SGHRS, CDR2 YFSETQ. The CDR3 runs 13 residues. V lost 4 bases, J lost 5 bases, and 12 bases lay in between. CDR3 protein: CASSPDPSTEAFF. The CDR3 DNA follows: TGCGCCAGCAGCCCGGACCCCAGTACTGAAGCTTTCTTT.

In its sample, this clonotype was seen a few times. The chain joins TRBV4-1 to TRBJ2-7, with TRBD2 identical over 12 bases. J lost 3 bases, V lost 0 bases, and 9 bases had no gene match. The germline V gene has CDR1 MGHRA and CDR2 YSYEKL. This CDR3 is built from 18 residues. CDR3 protein: CASSQEVLAGGPVYEQYF. The CDR3 bases are TGCGCCAGCAGCCAAGAAGTGCTAGCGGGAGGGCCAGTCTACGAGCAGTACTTC.

This clonotype was counted between two and nine times. The chain uses TRBV7-2 and TRBJ2-3; 8 bases fit TRBD1. Trimming removed 5 bases from V and 2 bases from J; junction bases left unmatched: 6. The germline CDR1 and CDR2 sequences are SGHTA and FQGNSA. The CDR3 is 15 amino acids. CDR3 loop: CASSLRGQDTDTQYF. The CDR3 bases are TGTGCCAGCAGCCTAAGGGGACAGGACACAGATACGCAGTATTTT.

About this clonotype: One junction end disagrees with the germline gene, perhaps due to a read error. The rearrangement uses TRBV29-1 and TRBJ2-7; tentative D call: TRBD1 (6 bases). CDR1 SQVTM and CDR2 ANQGSEA come from the germline V gene. The CDR3 has 15 residues. CDR3 in amino acids: CSVVEQGIISYVQYF. The CDR3 nucleotides read TGCAGCGTTGTAGAACAGGGCATTATCTCCTACGTGCAGTACTTC.

This rearrangement joins TRBV4-2 to TRBJ2-7, with 9 bases aligning to TRBD2. The V and J ends lost 1 base and 7 bases, in that order; junction bases with no gene match: 11. This CDR3 has 16 amino acids. Germline values: CDR1 LGHNA, CDR2 YNFKEQ. CDR3 DNA sequence: TGTGCCAGCAGCCAAGGTCCTAGCGGGATCCCGGGGGAGCAGTACTTC. This gives the protein CASSQGPSGIPGEQYF.

As regards this clonotype: The junction differs from germline at one of its ends, possibly a read error. The chain links TRBV18 to TRBJ1-1, with D possibly TRBD1 on 6 matching bases. The CDR3 covers 15 residues. The V gene's germline CDR1 is KGHSH and CDR2 LQKENI. Here the CDR3 DNA reads TGTGCCAGCTCACCACCGCGAGGGGGGGGGACTGAGGCTTTCTTT. Translating gives CASSPPRGGGTEAFF.

The chain links TRBV2 to TRBJ2-3; 14 bases line up with TRBD2. This CDR3 comprises 17 residues. CDR1 is SNHLY, CDR2 FYNNEI, per germline. The junction had 11 bases not matched to a gene; V was cut back by 7 bases and J by 5 bases. The CDR3 is CASMYRGLAGAIDTQYF. The CDR3 coding sequence is TGTGCCAGCATGTACAGGGGACTAGCGGGAGCTATAGATACGCAGTATTTT.

The chain uses TRBV6-6 and TRBJ1-1; the D gene is possibly TRBD1 (6 bases). V gave up 6 bases and J gave up 6 bases, with 17 bases separating them. The CDR3 is 14 amino acids. From germline, CDR1 is MNHNY and CDR2 SVGAGI (reference sequence). The CDR3 protein is CASRDSGHSAEAFF. In DNA form, the CDR3 reads TGTGCCAGCAGAGATTCGGGACATTCGGCTGAAGCTTTCTTT.

The rearrangement joins TRBV7-2 to TRBJ2-7, with a possible D match to TRBD1 (6 bases). CDR3 length equals 14 residues. CDR1 is SGHTA and CDR2 is FQGNSA in the germline V gene. Trimming took 7 bases from V and 4 from J, leaving 17 bases between them. The CDR3 coding sequence is TGTGCCAGCAATGTCGGGACAAACTCTTACGAGCAGTACTTC. Its protein product is CASNVGTNSYEQYF.

This clonotype was observed a few times. The chain links TRBV2 to TRBJ2-1, with 13 bases identical to TRBD2. Germline CDR1 reads SNHLY; CDR2 reads FYNNEI. This CDR3 is built from 17 residues. V lost 6 bases and J lost 7; bases outside the gene matches: 12. Here the CDR3 reads CASRDNPGLAGLNEQFF. In DNA form, the CDR3 reads TGTGCCAGCAGGGACAACCCGGGACTAGCGGGATTAAATGAGCAGTTCTTC.

The chain couples TRBV20-1 to TRBJ2-7; D ambiguous. The J call may be wrong; the DNA end is better matched by TRBJ2-5. Germline CDR1 DFQATT, CDR2 SNEGSKA (reference sequence). The length of the CDR3 is 13 residues. The DNA of the CDR3 is TGCAGTGCTAAACGACGGCCGCCGGAGACCCAGTACTTC. Protein sequence: CSAKRRPPETQYF.

The chain joins TRBV9 to TRBJ2-7; maybe TRBD1 (5 bases). This CDR3 is built from 14 residues. From germline, CDR1 is SGDLS and CDR2 YYNGEE. V was pared by 1 base and J by 2 bases, with 10 bases between. This CDR3 reads CASSVTSGTYEQYF. DNA of the CDR3: TGTGCCAGCAGCGTAACCTCAGGGACCTACGAGCAGTACTTC.